Listed here are 29 T cell receptor beta chains from one sample, sequenced in a study of blood T cell repertoires in COVID-19. Repertoires were generated with immunoSEQ multiplex PCR, while TCRdb's copy carries only in-frame clones and drops some. The sample holds approximately 240,000 clones, around 90% seen once. The sequencing sample was made of PBMCs or T cells enriched from blood (not recorded which). The receptor set was obtained from a woman in her twenties or thirties with acute COVID-19.

The chain employs TRBV12-1 and TRBJ1-5. TRBV12-1 is shown as a pseudogene. The CDR3 contains 14 residues. As DNA, the CDR3 is TGTGCCAGCTGTGCAAAGGGAGGCAATCAGCCCCAGCATTTT. It codes for CASCAKGGNQPQHF.

V is TRBV4-2 and J is TRBJ1-5; D is ambiguous. The V end was cut by 0 bases, the J end by 1 base, with 7 bases between. The CDR3 is made up of 15 amino acids. CDR1 and CDR2 from the germline V gene are LGHNA and YNFKEQ. The CDR3 protein is CASSQEDTSNQPQHF. CDR3 DNA sequence: TGTGCCAGCAGCCAAGAAGACACCAGCAATCAGCCCCAGCATTTT.

The chain uses TRBV7-2 and TRBJ1-2, with D hard to call. The CDR3 contains 15 residues. With 7 bases removed from V and 5 bases from J, the gap between germline ends came to 20 bases. The germline V gene encodes CDR1 SGHTA and CDR2 FQGNSA. CDR3 coding DNA: TGTGCCAGCACCTCCGGCGGGCAGCCACAATATGGCTACACCTTC. Encoded protein: CASTSGGQPQYGYTF.

The chain combines TRBV27 with TRBJ1-1; TRBD1 is a possible D gene (6 bases). Germline V gives CDR1 MNHEY, CDR2 SMNVEV (reference sequence). The length of the CDR3 is 13 residues. Trimming shortened V by 0 bases and J by 9 bases, and 11 bases separated the two germline ends. The CDR3 is CASSLSWGGQAFF. Written as DNA, the CDR3 is TGTGCCAGCAGTTTATCGTGGGGGGGCCAAGCTTTCTTT.

The chain carries TRBV28 and TRBJ1-2, with TRBD1 matching 8 bases. The CDR3 length is 14 residues. J gave up 5 bases and V 5 bases, and 7 bases lay outside the gene matches. The germline CDR1 and CDR2 sequences are MDHEN and SYDVKM. CDR3 in amino acids: CASSKSGDRYGYTF. The CDR3 nucleotides read TGTGCCAGCAGTAAATCGGGGGACAGGTATGGCTACACCTTC.

There are many counts of this clone. The chain carries TRBV27 and TRBJ1-3; 8 positions agree with TRBD1. V lost 0 bases and J lost 8; bases outside the gene matches: 6. CDR1 and CDR2 from the germline V gene are MNHEY and SMNVEV (reference sequence). CDR3 size: 15 residues. CDR3 in DNA: TGTGCCAGCAGTTTATCGGACAGGGTGGGAGACACCATATATTTT. Its protein is CASSLSDRVGDTIYF.

The J gene is TRBJ2-2, the V gene TRBV6-1; 8 nucleotides align to TRBD2. This CDR3 is 16 amino acids long. The J segment lost 8 bases and the V segment lost 3 bases, leaving 11 bases of the junction unmatched. CDR1 is MNHNS, CDR2 SASEGT, per germline. The CDR3 protein is CASSDRRTSLRGELFF. As DNA, the CDR3 is TGTGCCAGCAGTGATCGAAGGACTAGCCTACGAGGGGAGCTGTTTTTT.

The chain has TRBV24-1 and TRBJ1-5, with a possible D match to TRBD1 (5 bases). V was cut by 3 bases and J by 12 bases, with 20 bases left in between. Germline assignment: CDR1 KGHDR and CDR2 SFDVKD. The CDR3 length is 15 residues. The CDR3 reads CATSDGPSTVPLQHF. The DNA for the CDR3 is TGTGCCACCAGTGATGGCCCCTCGACAGTCCCGCTCCAGCATTTT.

The rearrangement uses TRBV7-6 and TRBJ1-1; 10 bases line up with TRBD1. The V and J ends lost 5 bases and 6 bases, in that order; junction bases with no gene match: 9. The germline CDR1 and CDR2 sequences are SGHVS and FNYEAQ. The CDR3 covers 15 residues. The CDR3 protein is CASSARQGANAEAFF. As DNA, the CDR3 is TGTGCCAGCAGCGCCCGACAGGGGGCAAACGCTGAAGCTTTCTTT.

This clone has only a few counts. The V gene is TRBV10-3, the J gene TRBJ2-6; no definite D call. The CDR3 spans 13 residues. Trimming took 10 bases from V and 1 from J, leaving 8 bases between them. The germline gives CDR1 ENHRY, CDR2 SYGVKD. CDR3 region: CANLESGANVLTF. As DNA, the CDR3 is TGTGCCAACCTAGAGTCTGGGGCCAACGTCCTGACTTTC.

The V and J genes are TRBV20-1 and TRBJ1-2; TRBD1 is a possible D gene (6 bases). Germline V CDR1 and CDR2: DFQATT, SNEGSKA (reference sequence). V was trimmed by 5 bases and J by 8 bases, leaving 12 bases between them. This CDR3 has 11 residues. The CDR3 nucleotides read TGCAGTGCTGGGGACATTCGCGGCTACACCTTC. Translation gives CSAGDIRGYTF.

The V and J genes are TRBV3-1 (or the pseudogene TRBV3-2) and TRBJ2-7; 9 bases are shared with TRBD1. The trim removed 0 bases at V and 5 bases at J, leaving 11 bases unmatched. This CDR3 has 17 residues. CDR1 LGHDT and CDR2 YNNKEL come from the germline V gene (reference sequence). This CDR3 is CASSQDPGGTGKDEQYF. As DNA, the CDR3 is TGTGCCAGCAGCCAAGACCCAGGCGGGACAGGGAAAGACGAGCAGTACTTC.

This chain joins TRBV27 and TRBJ1-2, with TRBD1 matching 7 bases. Germline loops: CDR1 MNHEY, CDR2 SMNVEV (reference sequence). Trimming took 7 bases from V and 4 from J; bases not matched to a gene: 9. This CDR3 comprises 14 residues. For the CDR3, the DNA is TGTGCCAGCATCCACAGGGGATTAAGCTATGGCTACACCTTC. It codes for CASIHRGLSYGYTF.

The gene calls are TRBV28 and TRBJ2-1; 10 nucleotides line up with TRBD1. CDR3 length: 12 residues. CDR1 and CDR2 from the germline V gene are MDHEN and SYDVKM. The CDR3 DNA follows: TGTGCTCTAAGCGGGACAGGGGAGGAGCAGTTCTTC. It translates to CALSGTGEEQFF.

The count of this clone is one. V gene TRBV2 combines with J gene TRBJ1-3; 11 nucleotides match TRBD1. Germline trimming cut 8 bases from V and 4 bases from J; bases unmatched to any gene: 19. The CDR3 has 19 residues. Germline V gives CDR1 SNHLY, CDR2 FYNNEI. Written as DNA, the CDR3 is TGTGCCAGCGCCGTCTCGCCAGGACAGGGGGCGCATGCCGGAAACACCATATATTTT. Its translation: CASAVSPGQGAHAGNTIYF.

The V gene is TRBV11-2, the J gene TRBJ2-1, with 7 bases lining up with TRBD1. V lost 5 bases to trimming and J lost 5 bases; unmatched junction nucleotides: 6. Germline CDR1 is SGHAT and CDR2 is FQNNGV. This CDR3 is 14 amino acids long. CDR3 in amino acids: CASSNRQGNNEQFF. The CDR3 DNA follows: TGTGCCAGCAGCAACCGACAGGGTAACAATGAGCAGTTCTTC.

This chain links TRBV6-1 with TRBJ1-3; 7 nucleotides align to TRBD1. Trimming removed 0 bases from V and 2 bases from J; junction bases left unmatched: 4. The germline V gene has CDR1 MNHNS and CDR2 SASEGT. CDR3 size: 16 residues. As DNA, the CDR3 is TGTGCCAGCAGTGAAGCGGGAACAGGGGCTGGAAACACCATATATTTT. Translating gives CASSEAGTGAGNTIYF.

The CDR3 loop is CASSIAGDNEQFF. In DNA, the CDR3 is TGTGCCAGTAGTATAGCTGGAGACAATGAGCAGTTCTTC. The gene calls are TRBV19 and TRBJ2-1; D ambiguous. The CDR3 consists of 13 residues. Germline V CDR1 and CDR2: LNHDA, SQIVND (reference sequence). V shed 1 base and J shed 5 bases, with 6 bases lying between them.

This chain connects TRBV2 to TRBJ1-1; TRBD1 is a possible D gene (5 bases). The CDR3 sequence is 14 residues long. Germline lookup yields CDR1 SNHLY and CDR2 FYNNEI. V was cut by 9 bases and J by 1 base, with 15 bases left in between. CDR3 bases: TGTGCCAGAAAGGGGCCAGGACAGAACACTGAAGCTTTCTTT. Translating gives CARKGPGQNTEAFF.

This sequence joins TRBV14 and TRBJ2-5; 9 positions agree with TRBD2. CDR3 length: 16 residues. Trimming cost V 1 base and J 5 bases; bases outside gene matches: 8. Looked up from germline, CDR1 is SGHDN and CDR2 is FVKESK. The CDR3 nucleotides read TGTGCCAGCAGCCAAGTGGCAGCGGGAGGTCGGGAGACCCAGTACTTC. Translating gives CASSQVAAGGRETQYF.

V usage is TRBV12-3 or TRBV12-4 and J usage is TRBJ2-7, with D tentatively TRBD1 (6 bases). The V and J ends lost 4 bases and 3 bases respectively, with 10 bases between them. This CDR3 is built from 13 residues. CDR3 loop: CASSSGQLYEQYF. CDR3 DNA sequence: TGTGCCAGCAGTTCCGGACAGCTCTACGAGCAGTACTTC.

V usage is TRBV19 and J usage is TRBJ2-1; 7 nucleotides agree with TRBD2. The V gene end was trimmed by 3 bases and the J gene end by 2 bases; junction bases not matched to a gene: 10. CDR1 is LNHDA and CDR2 is SQIVND in the germline V gene (reference sequence). There are 17 residues in the CDR3. Here the CDR3 DNA reads TGTGCCAGTAGTATTTATGTAGGGAGCGGGACCTACAATGAGCAGTTCTTC. This encodes CASSIYVGSGTYNEQFF.

The V call is TRBV28, the J call TRBJ2-7; possibly TRBD2 for D (7 bases). V lost 6 bases and J lost 2, with 17 bases in between. The CDR3 covers 15 residues. Germline loops: CDR1 MDHEN, CDR2 SYDVKM. CDR3 sequence: CASREGRGEAYEQYF. Written as DNA, the CDR3 is TGTGCCAGCAGGGAGGGGAGGGGGGAAGCCTACGAGCAGTACTTC.

This clone was detected only once. The chain has TRBV10-3 and TRBJ1-1; tentative D call: TRBD1 (6 bases). V dropped 7 bases and J dropped 5 bases, with 14 bases sitting between them. This CDR3 has 13 residues. Germline lookup yields CDR1 ENHRY and CDR2 SYGVKD. The CDR3 here is CAIKQGRGTEAFF. For the CDR3, the DNA is TGTGCCATCAAACAGGGCCGAGGGACTGAAGCTTTCTTT.

The rearrangement links TRBV30 to TRBJ2-7; D might be TRBD1 (6 bases). The length of the CDR3 is 14 residues. Trimming pared 0 bases from V and 5 bases from J, leaving 14 bases between. Germline values: CDR1 GTSNPN, CDR2 SVGIG (reference sequence). The CDR3 DNA reads as TGTGCCTGGAGTGTAGGGGGAAATGCCCACGAGCAGTACTTC. As protein: CAWSVGGNAHEQYF.

This chain connects TRBV6-1 to TRBJ2-5, with 15 bases fitting TRBD2. The V gene end was trimmed by 4 bases and the J gene end by 5 bases; junction bases not matched to a gene: 11. CDR1 is MNHNS and CDR2 is SASEGT in the germline V gene. The CDR3 spans 18 residues. The CDR3 DNA reads as TGTGCCAGCAGTGGTCCCGGGACTAGCGGGAGGAGGGGCGAGACCCAGTACTTC. Translated, it gives CASSGPGTSGRRGETQYF.

The V call is TRBV5-1, the J call TRBJ1-2; D is unclear. V lost 5 bases and J 8 bases, leaving 25 bases between the germline ends. The germline V gene encodes CDR1 SGHRS and CDR2 YFSETQ. This CDR3 is 16 amino acids long. The DNA of the CDR3 is TGCGCCAGCAGAACCGGCAGGCGTGATAGTCTTGGCGGCTACACCTTC. Translated: CASRTGRRDSLGGYTF.

The chain uses TRBV27 and TRBJ1-2; the D is unclear. Germline V gives CDR1 MNHEY, CDR2 SMNVEV (reference sequence). The CDR3 length is 14 residues. With 2 bases removed from V and 1 base from J, the gap between germline ends came to 8 bases. The CDR3 DNA sequence: TGTGCCAGCAGTTTAGGGAGGTATAACTATGGCTACACCTTC. Translating it yields CASSLGRYNYGYTF.

The chain is built from TRBV19 and TRBJ1-1; D unresolved. Germline loops: CDR1 LNHDA, CDR2 SQIVND (reference sequence). The length of the CDR3 is 15 residues. V lost 5 bases to trimming and J lost 2 bases, with 15 bases between them. As DNA, the CDR3 is TGTGCCAGTAGTCCCCGAGGAGGGAGTAACACTGAAGCTTTCTTT. The encoded protein is CASSPRGGSNTEAFF. The full variable domain, rest sourced from reference TRBV19 and TRBJ1-1, is DGGITQSPKYLFRKEGQNVTLSCEQNLNHDAMYWYRQDPGQGLRLIYYSQIVNDFQKGDIAEGYSVSREKKESFPLTVTSAQKNPTAFYLCASSPRGGSNTEAFFGQGTRLTVV.